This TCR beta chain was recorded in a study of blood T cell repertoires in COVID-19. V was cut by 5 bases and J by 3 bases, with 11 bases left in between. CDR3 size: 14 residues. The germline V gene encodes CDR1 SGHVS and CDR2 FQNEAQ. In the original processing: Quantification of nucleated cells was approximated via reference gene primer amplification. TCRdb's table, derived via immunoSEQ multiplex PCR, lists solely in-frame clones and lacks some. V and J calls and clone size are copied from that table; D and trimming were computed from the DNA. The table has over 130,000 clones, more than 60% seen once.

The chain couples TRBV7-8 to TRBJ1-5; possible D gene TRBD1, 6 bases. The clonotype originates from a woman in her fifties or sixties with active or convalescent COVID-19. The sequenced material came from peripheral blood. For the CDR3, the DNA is TGTGCCAGCAGCAGCCGGGACAACAATCAGCCCCAGCATTTT. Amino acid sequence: CASSSRDNNQPQHF.